The 13 T cell receptor beta chains listed next were all sequenced from one sample in a study of shared clonotypes between healthy human individuals (dated by TCRdb to about 2020). Library prep was done by the immunoSEQ multiplex PCR assay. Drawn from immuneACCESS, this table holds only the in-frame rearrangements with V and J called that TCRdb kept. Clones are partly lost; checked studies trace under half to an unresolved V gene and leave the rest unexplained. The sample data list about 2 million clones, and roughly 94% of these were observed just once. The ten largest clones capture roughly 0.13% of the sample. The specimen was naive CD4+ T cells sorted from blood. The cell subset or site label here, explained by the study, means: CD45RA+ positively selected. All receptors derive from a man aged 18 to 29 in good health.

J is TRBJ2-5 and V is TRBV18; TRBD1 matches 7 bases. The CDR3 contains 16 residues. Germline CDR1 is KGHSH and CDR2 is LQKENI. The J segment lost 2 bases and the V segment lost 1 base, leaving 7 bases of the junction unmatched. CDR3 protein: CASSPQGTAIQETQYF. CDR3 nucleotides: TGTGCCAGCTCACCACAGGGGACAGCCATTCAAGAGACCCAGTACTTC.

The chain combines TRBV2 with TRBJ1-3; tentative D call: TRBD1 (5 bases). The CDR3 runs to 13 residues. The germline CDR1 and CDR2 sequences are SNHLY and FYNNEI. V was pared by 10 bases and J by 3 bases, with 13 bases between. The CDR3 DNA reads TGTGCCACCTCCCGGGGGGATGGAAACACCATATATTTT. This sequence encodes CATSRGDGNTIYF.

J is TRBJ2-7 and V is TRBV5-3, with D possibly TRBD2 on 6 matching bases. TRBV5-3 qualifies as an ORF whose function is uncertain. With 10 bases removed from V and 6 bases from J, the gap between germline ends came to 8 bases. This CDR3 has 9 residues. The CDR3 here is CAHGSEQYF. Here the CDR3 DNA reads TGTGCCCACGGGAGCGAGCAGTACTTC.

As for this clone: The same CDR3 can be traced to other DNA sequences in this sample. This rearrangement joins TRBV6-5 to TRBJ2-7; D is undetermined. This CDR3 has 13 amino acids. Germline CDR1 MNHEY, CDR2 SVGAGI. Trimming left V 4 bases short and J 2 bases short, with 9 bases between. The CDR3 DNA is TGTGCCAGCAGTTTTTTACAGACCTACGAGCAGTACTTC. Amino acids: CASSFLQTYEQYF.

This clone was recorded once. This chain links TRBV5-1 with TRBJ1-6, with 7 bases identical to TRBD1. Germline V gene sequence: CDR1 SGHRS, CDR2 YFSETQ. J was trimmed by 7 bases and V by 0 bases; bases with no gene match: 7. This CDR3 is built from 16 residues. The CDR3 nucleotides are TGCGCCAGCAGCTTGGGAGCTGGGACAGAGAATTCACCCCTCCACTTT. This encodes CASSLGAGTENSPLHF.

V and J are TRBV19 and TRBJ2-7; the match to TRBD2 covers 9 bases. The ends lost 4 bases at V and 1 base at J; junction bases unmatched: 5. This CDR3 is built from 15 residues. Germline CDR1 reads LNHDA; CDR2 reads SQIVND (reference sequence). The CDR3 DNA reads as TGTGCCAGTAGTAGGCCTAGCGGGGCGTCCTACGAGCAGTACTTC. Amino acids: CASSRPSGASYEQYF. The full variable domain, with the rest looked up from reference TRBV19 and TRBJ2-7, is DGGITQSPKYLFRKEGQNVTLSCEQNLNHDAMYWYRQDPGQGLRLIYYSQIVNDFQKGDIAEGYSVSREKKESFPLTVTSAQKNPTAFYLCASSRPSGASYEQYFGPGTRLTVT.

A single count supports this clone. This chain uses TRBV5-1 with TRBJ2-1, with D uncertain. Germline loops: CDR1 SGHRS, CDR2 YFSETQ. The CDR3 covers 13 residues. V dropped 3 bases and J dropped 8 bases, with 12 bases sitting between them. CDR3 region: CASSSLRADEQFF. The CDR3 nucleotides read TGCGCCAGCAGCTCCCTCCGGGCGGATGAGCAGTTCTTC.

CDR3 in amino acids: CASSPGAVLAGGVGANVLTF. The CDR3 DNA is TGTGCCAGCAGCCCCGGAGCAGTACTAGCGGGAGGAGTTGGGGCCAACGTCCTGACTTTC. J is TRBJ2-6 and V is TRBV5-4; TRBD2 matches at 12 bases. The CDR3 contains 20 residues. Germline CDR1 and CDR2: SGHNT and YYREEE (reference sequence). The V gene end was trimmed by 4 bases and the J gene end by 3 bases; junction bases not matched to a gene: 14.

The V gene is TRBV10-3, the J gene TRBJ1-2, with unresolved D. CDR1 is ENHRY, CDR2 SYGVKD, per germline. With 4 bases removed from V and 6 bases from J, the gap between germline ends came to 15 bases. The CDR3 has 14 amino acids. The CDR3 nucleotides read TGTGCCATCAGTGGTTCGGGGATAGTTAATGGCTACACCTTC. Protein sequence: CAISGSGIVNGYTF.

The CDR3 sequence is CASSGDRGHEQYF. The CDR3 coding sequence is TGTGCCAGCAGCGGGGACAGGGGCCACGAGCAGTACTTC. This chain connects TRBV2 to TRBJ2-7, with 10 bases identical to TRBD1. The CDR3 has 13 amino acids. V was clipped by 6 bases and J by 5 bases; unmatched bases: 4. CDR1 is SNHLY, CDR2 FYNNEI, per germline.

The chain joins TRBV4-1 to TRBJ1-2; D remains unclear. Trimming removed 1 base at V and 4 bases at J, with 13 bases between. Germline V gene lookup returns CDR1 MGHRA and CDR2 YSYEKL. The CDR3 loop spans 15 amino acids. This CDR3 is CASSQGNSYSYGYTF. The CDR3 region has the DNA TGCGCCAGCAGCCAAGGCAACAGTTATAGCTATGGCTACACCTTC.

This clone was recorded only once. This sequence joins TRBV6-1 and TRBJ1-4, with D unresolved. The V gene's germline CDR1 is MNHNS and CDR2 SASEGT. This CDR3 is built from 11 residues. Trimming removed 1 base at V and 10 bases at J, with 4 bases between. The CDR3 is CASSEGGKLFF. The CDR3 DNA follows: TGTGCCAGCAGTGAAGGCGGAAAACTGTTTTTT.

The V and J genes are TRBV5-1 and TRBJ2-3; 9 bases line up with TRBD1. V was clipped by 3 bases and J by 3 bases; unmatched bases: 5. The CDR3 spans 15 residues. CDR1 is SGHRS and CDR2 is YFSETQ in the germline V gene. CDR3 region: CASSSSTGGTDTQYF. Here the CDR3 DNA reads TGCGCCAGCAGCTCCTCGACAGGGGGAACAGATACGCAGTATTTT.